Presented here are 25 T cell receptor beta chains from one specimen sequenced in a study of Ad26.COV2.S vaccination and SARS-CoV-2 variants. Described treatment: around 19 received Ad26.COV2.S at low or high dose, single or two shots; 5 received placebo; per-sample allocation not given. The samples date from day 63 after the first vaccine or placebo injection. TCRdb's table, derived via immunoSEQ multiplex PCR, lists solely in-frame clones and lacks some. This table has around 450,000 clones, 89% appearing once. The sample here was peripheral blood, taken in a trial of Ad26.COV2.S vaccine versus placebo. The source of these receptors is a person aged 18 to 59 who received the Ad26.COV2.S COVID-19 vaccine or a placebo.

The rearrangement links TRBV2 to TRBJ2-7; 8 bases align to TRBD1. This CDR3 comprises 18 residues. Germline V lookup: CDR1 SNHLY, CDR2 FYNNEI. V lost 5 bases to trimming and J lost 0 bases; unmatched junction nucleotides: 15. CDR3 protein: CASSITQGEAKNSYEQYF. The DNA for the CDR3 is TGTGCCAGCAGTATCACACAGGGGGAGGCTAAAAACTCCTACGAGCAGTACTTC.

The gene calls are TRBV30 and TRBJ2-7, with D uncertain. Germline CDR1 reads GTSNPN; CDR2 reads SVGIG (reference sequence). This CDR3 has 11 amino acids. Trimming cost V 1 base and J 6 bases, with 7 bases left between them. The DNA of the CDR3 is TGTGCCTGGAGTGAGTTTGTCGAGCAGTACTTC. It yields the protein CAWSEFVEQYF. The variable domain in full, completed from reference TRBV30 and TRBJ2-7, reads SQTIHQWPATLVQPVGSPLSLECTVEGTSNPNLYWYRQAAGRGLQLLFYSVGIGQISSEVPQNLSASRPQDRQFILSSKKLLLSDSGFYLCAWSEFVEQYFGPGTRLTVT.

The rearrangement uses TRBV27 and TRBJ2-3; possible D gene TRBD2, 7 bases. The CDR3 is 18 residues long. V was cut by 0 bases and J by 2 bases, with 18 bases left in between. CDR1 is MNHEY and CDR2 is SMNVEV in the germline V gene (reference sequence). This CDR3 is CASSLSGGTPTYTDTQYF. For the CDR3, the DNA is TGTGCCAGCAGTTTATCCGGGGGGACACCGACCTACACAGATACGCAGTATTTT.

This rearrangement joins TRBV13 to TRBJ2-4, with TRBD1 matching over 8 bases. After removal of 6 bases from V and 6 bases from J, the junction contained 4 bases not matched to a gene. CDR3 length: 13 amino acids. Germline V lookup: CDR1 PRHDT, CDR2 FYEKMQ (reference sequence). The CDR3, as DNA: TGTGCCAGCAGTCGCGACAGGGGAAACATTCAGTACTTC. This translates into CASSRDRGNIQYF. The full variable domain, in which reference TRBV13 and TRBJ2-4 provide the parts outside the CDR3, is AAGVIQSPRHLIKEKRETATLKCYPIPRHDTVYWYQQGPGQDPQFLISFYEKMQSDKGSIPDRFSAQQFSDYHSELNMSSLELGDSALYFCASSRDRGNIQYFGAGTRLSVL.

The chain employs TRBV6-6 and TRBJ2-1; D is undetermined. V shed 4 bases and J shed 6 bases, with 10 bases lying between them. Germline CDR1 and CDR2: MNHNY and SVGAGI (reference sequence). CDR3 size: 13 residues. The CDR3 loop reads CASSSPMSNEQFF. CDR3 sequence (DNA): TGTGCCAGCAGTTCCCCCATGAGCAATGAGCAGTTCTTC.

The rearrangement joins TRBV19 to TRBJ2-6; D unclear. This CDR3 has 14 residues. The germline V gene has CDR1 LNHDA and CDR2 SQIVND (reference sequence). The V gene lost 3 bases and the J gene lost 1 base, with 4 bases spanning the gap. Here the CDR3 DNA reads TGTGCCAGTAGTATCCAGTCTGGGGCCAACGTCCTGACTTTC. It translates to CASSIQSGANVLTF.

This clone was recorded once. The genes are TRBV6-2 or TRBV6-3 and TRBJ2-1; 7 bases line up with TRBD2. The trim removed 4 bases at V and 10 bases at J, leaving 4 bases unmatched. CDR1 and CDR2 from the germline V gene are MNHEY and SVGEGT. The CDR3 runs to 12 residues. In nucleotides, the CDR3 is TGTGCCAGCAGTTCCCCGGGGGGAGAGCAGTTCTTC. Residues: CASSSPGGEQFF.

This clone was seen more than once but under ten times. The chain links TRBV14 to TRBJ2-1, with D tentatively TRBD1 (5 bases). The CDR3 sequence is 14 residues long. The germline V gene has CDR1 SGHDN and CDR2 FVKESK. Trimming cost V 5 bases and J 1 base, with 9 bases left between them. CDR3 DNA sequence: TGTGCCAGCAGCGTCAGGGTTTCCTACAATGAGCAGTTCTTC. Translating it yields CASSVRVSYNEQFF.

V usage is TRBV5-6 and J usage is TRBJ1-2, with TRBD1 matching over 10 bases. J gave up 4 bases and V 4 bases, and 7 bases lay outside the gene matches. Per the germline V gene, CDR1 is SGHDT and CDR2 is YYEEEE. This CDR3 region has 15 residues. The CDR3 loop reads CASSIGDRGGYGYTF. The CDR3 nucleotides read TGTGCCAGCAGCATTGGGGACAGGGGCGGCTATGGCTACACCTTC.

The chain links TRBV28 to TRBJ1-4; D is possibly TRBD1 (5 bases). CDR3 length: 15 amino acids. Germline CDR1 MDHEN, CDR2 SYDVKM. V was pared by 2 bases and J by 7 bases, with 14 bases between. CDR3 protein: CASSLRRGLGEKLFF. DNA of the CDR3: TGTGCCAGCAGTTTACGTCGGGGCCTGGGTGAAAAACTGTTTTTT. Filled out from reference TRBV28 and TRBJ1-4, the complete variable domain reads DVKVTQSSRYLVKRTGEKVFLECVQDMDHENMFWYRQDPGLGLRLIYFSYDVKMKEKGDIPEGYSVSREKKERFSLILESASTNQTSMYLCASSLRRGLGEKLFFGSGTQLSVL.

V is TRBV5-8 and J is TRBJ2-7; 7 bases are shared with TRBD2. Trimming removed 0 bases from V and 3 bases from J; junction bases left unmatched: 9. This CDR3 is built from 16 residues. Germline CDR1 is SGHTS and CDR2 is YDEGEE. CDR3 bases: TGTGCCAGCAGCTTGGCGACGGGCAGCGGGGACTACGAGCAGTACTTC. Protein sequence: CASSLATGSGDYEQYF.

This chain links TRBV7-8 with TRBJ2-5; tentative D call: TRBD2 (6 bases). The CDR3 consists of 15 residues. Trimming took off 2 bases at V and 5 bases at J, with 15 bases between the two ends. CDR1 is SGHVS, CDR2 FQNEAQ, per germline. The DNA of the CDR3 is TGTGCCAGCAGCTTAACTCGGACTATTATTGAGACCCAGTACTTC. Translated, it gives CASSLTRTIIETQYF.

Only a few counts were recorded for this clone. V gene TRBV10-3 combines with J gene TRBJ1-2; D possibly corresponds to TRBD1 (6 bases). The V end lost 3 bases, the J end lost 7 bases, and 18 bases lay between the germline ends. The CDR3 contains 15 residues. Germline loops: CDR1 ENHRY, CDR2 SYGVKD. The CDR3 loop reads CAISDSAREQGGYTF. As DNA, the CDR3 is TGTGCCATCAGTGACTCGGCCAGGGAACAGGGTGGCTACACCTTC.

CDR3 sequence reads: CASSMLEGAEAFF. The CDR3, as DNA: TGTGCCAGTAGTATGTTAGAGGGGGCTGAAGCTTTCTTT. This sequence joins TRBV19 and TRBJ1-1; D is perhaps TRBD1 (6 bases). Trimming pared 3 bases from V and 6 bases from J, leaving 11 bases between. The CDR3 covers 13 residues. The V gene's germline CDR1 is LNHDA and CDR2 SQIVND (reference sequence). Variable domain in full (rest from reference TRBV19 and TRBJ1-1): DGGITQSPKYLFRKEGQNVTLSCEQNLNHDAMYWYRQDPGQGLRLIYYSQIVNDFQKGDIAEGYSVSREKKESFPLTVTSAQKNPTAFYLCASSMLEGAEAFFGQGTRLTVV.

The chain links TRBV5-4 to TRBJ2-7; possibly TRBD1 for D (6 bases). Germline loops: CDR1 SGHNT, CDR2 YYREEE (reference sequence). This CDR3 contains 15 residues. Trimming removed 0 bases at V and 2 bases at J, with 12 bases between. The chain's CDR3 is CASSLGDTIPYEQYF. The CDR3 DNA is TGTGCCAGCAGCTTGGGGGACACCATCCCCTACGAGCAGTACTTC.

The chain recombines TRBV6-5 with TRBJ2-1; weak D call: TRBD2 (5 bases). CDR3 length: 14 residues. Germline loops: CDR1 MNHEY, CDR2 SVGAGI. V shed 6 bases and J shed 0 bases, with 9 bases lying between them. For the CDR3, the DNA is TGTGCCAGCAGGGTAGGACTCTCCTACAATGAGCAGTTCTTC. Translated, it gives CASRVGLSYNEQFF.

The chain links TRBV19 to TRBJ2-7; TRBD1 matches 7 bases. CDR3 length: 15 amino acids. The V gene's germline CDR1 is LNHDA and CDR2 SQIVND (reference sequence). V was pared by 5 bases and J by 2 bases, with 9 bases of the junction left unmatched. The CDR3 nucleotides read TGTGCCAGTAGTCTCGCCAGGGGGACAGCCTACGAGCAGTACTTC. Translating it yields CASSLARGTAYEQYF.

V and J are TRBV7-2 and TRBJ1-1; D remains ambiguous. The CDR3 has 14 residues. The V end was cut by 2 bases, the J end by 1 base, with 8 bases between. Germline loops: CDR1 SGHTA, CDR2 FQGNSA. In DNA, the CDR3 is TGTGCCAGCAGCTTAATCATGGGGAACACTGAAGCTTTCTTT. Its translation: CASSLIMGNTEAFF.

This rearrangement joins TRBV4-1 to TRBJ2-2; D unresolved. This CDR3 has 13 residues. The V and J ends lost 3 bases and 3 bases respectively, with 5 bases between them. Germline V gives CDR1 MGHRA, CDR2 YSYEKL. The CDR3 DNA follows: TGCGCCAGCAGCCAGCCCTACACCGGGGAGCTGTTTTTT. It encodes CASSQPYTGELFF.

The rearrangement joins TRBV19 to TRBJ1-5, with 10 bases matching TRBD1. Germline V CDR1 and CDR2: LNHDA, SQIVND (reference sequence). The junction had 6 bases not matched to a gene; V was cut back by 4 bases and J by 6 bases. CDR3 length: 15 amino acids. CDR3 in amino acids: CASSNPTGGSQPQHF. The CDR3, as DNA: TGTGCCAGTAGTAACCCGACAGGGGGCAGTCAGCCCCAGCATTTT.

This clone was detected a few times. The J gene is TRBJ1-5, the V gene TRBV6-2 or TRBV6-3; the match to TRBD1 covers 9 bases. The CDR3 is made up of 13 amino acids. CDR1 is MNHEY and CDR2 is SVGEGT in the germline V gene. V trimming: 4 bases; J trimming: 10 bases; junction bases outside the gene matches: 5. The CDR3 here is CASSSQGAQPQHF. CDR3 nucleotide sequence: TGTGCCAGCAGTTCACAGGGGGCGCAACCCCAGCATTTT.

This chain joins TRBV6-4 and TRBJ2-5, with a possible D match to TRBD2 (6 bases). The CDR3 loop spans 16 amino acids. The germline V gene encodes CDR1 MRHNA and CDR2 SNTAGT. Trimming removed 4 bases at V and 1 base at J, with 16 bases between. The DNA of the CDR3 is TGTGCCAGCAGTGTCAAGGCGGGACGTCCCCAAGAGACCCAGTACTTC. It specifies CASSVKAGRPQETQYF.

CDR3 residues: CASSRDFYQPQHF. The CDR3 nucleotides read TGTGCCAGCAGCCGGGACTTCTATCAGCCCCAGCATTTT. V usage is TRBV7-2 and J usage is TRBJ1-5; weak D call: TRBD1 (5 bases). This CDR3 contains 13 residues. Per the germline V gene, CDR1 is SGHTA and CDR2 is FQGNSA. Trimming took 5 bases from V and 5 from J, leaving 10 bases between them. The full variable domain, with the rest looked up from reference TRBV7-2 and TRBJ1-5, is GAGVSQSPSNKVTEKGKDVELRCDPISGHTALYWYRQSLGQGLEFLIYFQGNSAPDKSGLPSDRFSAERTGGSVSTLTIQRTQQEDSAVYLCASSRDFYQPQHFGDGTRLSIL.

The V gene is TRBV6-6, the J gene TRBJ2-5; D uncertain. CDR3 size: 14 residues. Trimming removed 0 bases at V and 1 base at J, with 6 bases between. Germline V gene lookup returns CDR1 MNHNY and CDR2 SVGAGI (reference sequence). Here the CDR3 DNA reads TGTGCCAGCAGTTACTCAGGCAGCCAAGAGACCCAGTACTTC. It specifies CASSYSGSQETQYF.

The chain joins TRBV6-5 to TRBJ2-7; TRBD2 might be the D (7 bases). With 6 bases removed from V and 4 bases from J, the gap between germline ends came to 16 bases. From germline, CDR1 is MNHEY and CDR2 SVGAGI. This CDR3 region has 14 residues. CDR3 sequence: CASRDSGGEYEQYF. DNA of the CDR3: TGTGCCAGCAGGGATTCGGGGGGCGAATACGAGCAGTACTTC.